This entry features one T cell receptor (beta chain) sequence. Antigen specificity is unknown. The CDR3 runs 15 residues. Trimming cost V 4 bases and J 6 bases; bases outside gene matches: 8. The V gene's germline CDR1 is MNHEY and CDR2 SMNVEV (reference sequence). The data were obtained in a study of T cell repertoires in cytomegalovirus infection. TCRdb re-called the reads through MiXCR, storing one row per CDR3 protein. The table has hundreds of thousands of distinct CDR3 sequences, more than 25% seen once. The receptor comes from a human donor in good health (CMV status not recorded). Some clones in this sample may be carry-over from other donors' samples. The sequencing here drew on cultured CD8+ T cells from PBMCs, taken from culture after CMV antigen stimulation. The genes are TRBV27 and TRBJ1-5, with TRBD1 matching 8 bases. CDR3 region: CASSSIGQGGQPQHF. CDR3 in DNA: TGTGCCAGCAGTTCCATCGGACAGGGCGGTCAGCCCCAGCATTTT.